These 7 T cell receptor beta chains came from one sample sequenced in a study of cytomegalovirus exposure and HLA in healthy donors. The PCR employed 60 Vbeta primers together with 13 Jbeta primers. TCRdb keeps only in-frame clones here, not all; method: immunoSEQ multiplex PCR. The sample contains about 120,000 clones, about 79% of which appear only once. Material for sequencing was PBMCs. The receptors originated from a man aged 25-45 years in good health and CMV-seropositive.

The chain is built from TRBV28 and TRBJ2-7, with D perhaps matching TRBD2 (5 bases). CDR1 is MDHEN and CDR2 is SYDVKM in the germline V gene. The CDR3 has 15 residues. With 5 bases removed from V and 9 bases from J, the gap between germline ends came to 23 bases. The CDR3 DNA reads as TGTGCCAGCAGTAGGTTGGTGAGGGCTCGCCGAAGGCAGTACTTC. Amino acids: CASSRLVRARRRQYF.

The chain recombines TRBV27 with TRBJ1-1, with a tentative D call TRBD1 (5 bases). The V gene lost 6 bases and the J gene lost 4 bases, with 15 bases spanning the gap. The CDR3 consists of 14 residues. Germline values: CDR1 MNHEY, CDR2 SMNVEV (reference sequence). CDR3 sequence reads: CASSPSGGTTEAFF. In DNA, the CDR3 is TGTGCCAGCAGCCCCTCGGGGGGTACCACTGAAGCTTTCTTT.

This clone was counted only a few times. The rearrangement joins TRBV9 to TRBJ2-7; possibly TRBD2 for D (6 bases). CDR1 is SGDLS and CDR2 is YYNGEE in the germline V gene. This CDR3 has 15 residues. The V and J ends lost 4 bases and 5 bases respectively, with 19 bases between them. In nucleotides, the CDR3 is TGTGCCAGCAGCCCCACCCCAGGGAGGACAAACGAGCAGTACTTC. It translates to CASSPTPGRTNEQYF.

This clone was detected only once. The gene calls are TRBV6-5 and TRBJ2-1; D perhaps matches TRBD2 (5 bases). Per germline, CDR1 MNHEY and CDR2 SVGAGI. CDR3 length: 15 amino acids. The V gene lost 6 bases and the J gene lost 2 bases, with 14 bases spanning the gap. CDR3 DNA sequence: TGTGCCAGCAGCCTTGGACCCGGGACCTACAATGAGCAGTTCTTC. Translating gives CASSLGPGTYNEQFF.

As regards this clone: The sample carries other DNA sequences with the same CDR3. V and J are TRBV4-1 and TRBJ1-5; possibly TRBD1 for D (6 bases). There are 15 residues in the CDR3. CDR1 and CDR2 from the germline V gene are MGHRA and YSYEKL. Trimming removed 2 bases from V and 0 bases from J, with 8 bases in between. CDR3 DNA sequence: TGCGCCAGCAGCCAAACGACAGGTAGCAATCAGCCCCAGCATTTT. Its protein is CASSQTTGSNQPQHF.

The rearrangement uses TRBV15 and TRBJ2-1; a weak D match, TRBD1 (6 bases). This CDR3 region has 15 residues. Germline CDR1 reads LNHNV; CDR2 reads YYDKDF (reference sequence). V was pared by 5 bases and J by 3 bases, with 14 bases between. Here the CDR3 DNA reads TGTGCCACCAGCGGCCGGGACACGATCTACAATGAGCAGTTCTTC. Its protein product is CATSGRDTIYNEQFF. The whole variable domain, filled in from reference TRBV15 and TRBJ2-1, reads DAMVIQNPRYQVTQFGKPVTLSCSQTLNHNVMYWYQQKSSQAPKLLFHYYDKDFNNEADTPDNFQSRRPNTSFCFLDIRSPGLGDTAMYLCATSGRDTIYNEQFFGPGTRLTVL.

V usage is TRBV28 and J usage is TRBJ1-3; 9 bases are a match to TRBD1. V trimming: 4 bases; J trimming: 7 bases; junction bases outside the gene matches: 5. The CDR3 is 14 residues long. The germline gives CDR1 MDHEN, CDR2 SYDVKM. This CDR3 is CASSSGQGGNTIYF. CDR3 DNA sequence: TGTGCCAGCAGTTCGGGACAGGGTGGTAACACCATATATTTT.